The next 9 T cell receptor beta chains were all read from a single sample in a study of beta chain features in type 1 diabetes. For these TCRs, the target antigens are not known. Points from the study as a whole: Within each of all four CD4+ subsets, Type 1 diabetes patients had TCRB CDR3s that were moderately but significantly shorter.

Isolated RNA was reverse transcribed in full, so expressed TCRB transcripts were sequenced. Clones were read by immunoSEQ multiplex PCR, and TCRdb kept only the in-frame ones, dropping some. The top ten clones hold less than 0.04% of a sample with over 650,000 clones, 11% to 15% of them seen once. The sequencing sample was made of naive CD4+ T cells from blood. The source of these receptors is a man between 18 and 35 years old with type 1 diabetes.

This clone has just a few counts. The chain couples TRBV10-3 to TRBJ2-2; TRBD2 might be the D (6 bases). Germline lookup yields CDR1 ENHRY and CDR2 SYGVKD. The CDR3 length is 21 residues. V was cut by 3 bases and J by 0 bases, with 26 bases left in between. CDR3 residues: CAISERDSGTTLTTNTGELFF. For the CDR3, the DNA is TGTGCCATCAGTGAACGAGATAGCGGCACAACCCTGACGACGAACACCGGGGAGCTGTTTTTT.

This chain links TRBV7-2 with TRBJ1-5; 9 positions match TRBD1. The germline V gene encodes CDR1 SGHTA and CDR2 FQGNSA. The V gene end was trimmed by 5 bases and the J gene end by 5 bases; junction bases not matched to a gene: 4. CDR3 size: 14 residues. In nucleotides, the CDR3 is TGTGCCAGCAGCCCCACAGGGGGCGATCAGCCCCAGCATTTT. Amino acid sequence: CASSPTGGDQPQHF. The full variable domain, with the rest looked up from reference TRBV7-2 and TRBJ1-5, is GAGVSQSPSNKVTEKGKDVELRCDPISGHTALYWYRQSLGQGLEFLIYFQGNSAPDKSGLPSDRFSAERTGGSVSTLTIQRTQQEDSAVYLCASSPTGGDQPQHFGDGTRLSIL.

This chain joins TRBV4-1 and TRBJ2-1, with 8 bases lining up with TRBD2. The CDR3 runs to 17 residues. V gave up 0 bases and J gave up 9 bases; unmatched junction bases: 13. Germline loops: CDR1 MGHRA, CDR2 YSYEKL. The CDR3: CASSQEGLVAGLGEQFF. CDR3 DNA: TGCGCCAGCAGCCAAGAGGGCCTAGTAGCGGGGTTAGGTGAGCAGTTCTTC.

This clone was seen a handful of times. Additional DNA sequences in this sample encode the identical CDR3. The CDR3 nucleotides are TGTGCCTGGGGGACTCGGCAGCCCCAGCATTTT. It specifies CAWGTRQPQHF. The chain links TRBV30 to TRBJ1-5; D is perhaps TRBD1 (5 bases). The CDR3 consists of 11 residues. V dropped 5 bases and J dropped 7 bases, with 9 bases sitting between them. Looked up from germline, CDR1 is GTSNPN and CDR2 is SVGIG (reference sequence).

This clone has more than one count but fewer than ten. The chain is built from TRBV4-3 and TRBJ1-5, with 8 bases lining up with TRBD1. With 0 bases clipped from V and 6 bases from J, the junction kept 4 bases outside the gene matches. Germline-derived CDR1 and CDR2 are LGHNA and YSLEER. CDR3 length: 15 amino acids. CDR3 nucleotides: TGCGCCAGCAGCCAAGAAAACAGGGGGAGTCAGCCCCAGCATTTT. It codes for CASSQENRGSQPQHF.

V usage is TRBV28 and J usage is TRBJ2-7; TRBD2 might be the D (7 bases). CDR1 is MDHEN and CDR2 is SYDVKM in the germline V gene. Trimming stripped 6 bases from V and 3 bases from J, with 15 bases between. The CDR3 covers 14 residues. The CDR3 loop is CASRRGQSYYEQYF. In DNA, the CDR3 is TGTGCCAGCAGGCGGGGGCAGTCTTACTACGAGCAGTACTTC.

This clone was seen a few times. The chain links TRBV4-1 to TRBJ2-2; D unclear. CDR1 MGHRA and CDR2 YSYEKL come from the germline V gene. This CDR3 contains 12 residues. Deletions cut 4 bases from V and 6 bases from J, with 6 bases between. The CDR3 coding sequence is TGCGCCAGCAGCCCCTCGCCCGGGGAGCTGTTTTTT. Translated, it gives CASSPSPGELFF.

This chain uses TRBV6-5 with TRBJ1-5, with a weak D call TRBD1 (5 bases). The ends were cut back, 2 bases at V and 7 bases at J, with 12 bases in the middle. The CDR3 has 14 amino acids. The germline gives CDR1 MNHEY, CDR2 SVGAGI. CDR3 DNA: TGTGCCAGCAGTTACAGCAGGGATGGACAGCCCCAGCATTTT. Protein product: CASSYSRDGQPQHF.

The chain is built from TRBV7-2 and TRBJ2-7; no definite D call. Germline V CDR1 and CDR2: SGHTA, FQGNSA. CDR3 length equals 11 residues. The ends were cut back, 1 base at V and 5 bases at J, with 3 bases in the middle. This CDR3 reads CASSLVDEQYF. CDR3 sequence (DNA): TGTGCCAGCAGCTTAGTCGACGAGCAGTACTTC. The full variable domain, rest sourced from reference TRBV7-2 and TRBJ2-7, is GAGVSQSPSNKVTEKGKDVELRCDPISGHTALYWYRQSLGQGLEFLIYFQGNSAPDKSGLPSDRFSAERTGGSVSTLTIQRTQQEDSAVYLCASSLVDEQYFGPGTRLTVT.